A selection of T cell receptor beta chains follows, all from one sample in a study of TIL therapy for anti-PD-1-resistant metastatic lung cancer. Repertoires were generated with immunoSEQ multiplex PCR, while TCRdb's copy carries only in-frame clones and drops some. The profile covers 45,000 to 60,000 clones, with roughly 70% appearing a single time and around 5.9% taken by the ten largest. Sample: tumor tissue, taken at baseline. Receptors originate from a person aged 25 to 85 with non-small cell lung cancer. Both conserved end residues are part of each CDR3. Fields, in order: D gene, V gene, clone size, J gene, CDR3 protein, CDR3 DNA. D genes are given only for firm matches. Where a row states a size, it is once, few, many or the class of an expanded clone; other rows omit it.

D gene: NA
V gene: TRBV5-1
clone size: NA
J gene: TRBJ2-5
CDR3 protein: CASSLQGEETQYF
CDR3 DNA: TGCGCCAGCAGCTTGCAGGGTGAGGAGACCCAGTACTTC

D gene: NA
V gene: TRBV10-3
clone size: once
J gene: TRBJ2-3
CDR3 protein: CASRRDYTDTQYF
CDR3 DNA: TGTGCCTCCCGTCGGGATTACACAGATACGCAGTATTTT

D gene: TRBD1
V gene: TRBV15
clone size: NA
J gene: TRBJ2-7
CDR3 protein: CATSREAGGFYEQYF
CDR3 DNA: TGTGCCACCAGCAGAGAAGCAGGGGGCTTTTACGAGCAGTACTTC

D gene: NA
V gene: TRBV2
clone size: NA
J gene: TRBJ2-3
CDR3 protein: CASSEAGYDTDTQYF
CDR3 DNA: TGTGCCAGCAGTGAAGCAGGGTACGACACAGATACGCAGTATTTT

D gene: NA
V gene: TRBV6-1
clone size: NA
J gene: TRBJ2-7
CDR3 protein: CASSVDRSYEQYF
CDR3 DNA: TGTGCCAGCAGCGTTGACAGGTCCTACGAGCAGTACTTC

D gene: NA
V gene: TRBV30
clone size: NA
J gene: TRBJ1-6
CDR3 protein: CAWSVGNGVDRRSYNSPLHF
CDR3 DNA: TGTGCCTGGAGTGTAGGTAACGGGGTAGACCGAAGGTCCTATAATTCACCCCTCCACTTT

D gene: NA
V gene: TRBV7-9
clone size: NA
J gene: TRBJ2-2
CDR3 protein: CASSDPISGELFF
CDR3 DNA: TGTGCCAGCAGCGACCCTATAAGCGGGGAGCTGTTTTTT

D gene: NA
V gene: TRBV5-1
clone size: NA
J gene: TRBJ1-1
CDR3 protein: CASSSTRMTEAFF
CDR3 DNA: TGCGCCAGCAGCTCGACCCGTATGACTGAAGCTTTCTTT

D gene: TRBD1
V gene: TRBV6-5
clone size: few
J gene: TRBJ1-4
CDR3 protein: CATWGTGGEKLFF
CDR3 DNA: TGTGCCACCTGGGGGACAGGTGGGGAAAAACTGTTTTTT

D gene: NA
V gene: TRBV19
clone size: few
J gene: TRBJ2-7
CDR3 protein: CASSITGTPYEQYF
CDR3 DNA: TGTGCCAGTAGTATTACAGGCACCCCCTACGAGCAGTACTTC

D gene: NA
V gene: TRBV15
clone size: NA
J gene: TRBJ1-5
CDR3 protein: CATSREGDQPQHF
CDR3 DNA: TGTGCCACCAGCCGGGAGGGGGATCAGCCCCAGCATTTT

D gene: TRBD2
V gene: TRBV15
clone size: NA
J gene: TRBJ2-7
CDR3 protein: CATSRGAGGGKSYEQYF
CDR3 DNA: TGTGCCACCAGCAGAGGGGCTGGCGGGGGGAAATCCTACGAGCAGTACTTC

D gene: TRBD2
V gene: TRBV6-5
clone size: NA
J gene: TRBJ2-1
CDR3 protein: CASSYSTSVGVDEQFF
CDR3 DNA: TGTGCCAGCAGTTACTCCACTAGCGTTGGGGTCGATGAGCAGTTCTTC

D gene: NA
V gene: TRBV30
clone size: NA
J gene: TRBJ1-6
CDR3 protein: CASRNRDTDNSPLHF
CDR3 DNA: TGTGCCTCAAGGAATCGGGACACCGATAATTCACCCCTCCACTTT

D gene: TRBD1
V gene: TRBV27
clone size: NA
J gene: TRBJ1-1
CDR3 protein: CASTRTGDFTEAFF
CDR3 DNA: TGTGCCAGCACGAGGACAGGGGACTTCACTGAAGCTTTCTTT

D gene: NA
V gene: TRBV5-8
clone size: NA
J gene: TRBJ1-1
CDR3 protein: CASSPQGPLTEAFF
CDR3 DNA: TGTGCCAGCAGCCCACAGGGTCCTCTCACTGAAGCTTTCTTT

D gene: NA
V gene: TRBV4-2
clone size: NA
J gene: TRBJ2-7
CDR3 protein: CASSLTESSYEQYF
CDR3 DNA: TGTGCCAGCAGCCTAACGGAGAGCTCCTACGAGCAGTACTTC

D gene: NA
V gene: TRBV27
clone size: once
J gene: TRBJ1-5
CDR3 protein: CASSLSHVGRDQPQHF
CDR3 DNA: TGTGCCAGCAGTTTAAGCCACGTGGGCCGGGATCAGCCCCAGCATTTT

D gene: NA
V gene: TRBV30
clone size: NA
J gene: TRBJ1-2
CDR3 protein: CAHTPQGYGYTF
CDR3 DNA: TGTGCCCATACCCCACAAGGCTATGGCTACACCTTC

D gene: NA
V gene: TRBV25-1
clone size: NA
J gene: TRBJ1-1
CDR3 protein: CASTRAEGNTEAFF
CDR3 DNA: TGTGCCAGCACTAGGGCAGAGGGGAACACTGAAGCTTTCTTT

D gene: NA
V gene: TRBV7-8
clone size: NA
J gene: TRBJ2-7
CDR3 protein: CASSQGLASSYEQYF
CDR3 DNA: TGTGCCAGCAGCCAAGGATTGGCGAGCTCCTACGAGCAGTACTTC

D gene: TRBD1
V gene: TRBV5-1
clone size: NA
J gene: TRBJ1-5
CDR3 protein: CASSLGGQGNQPQHF
CDR3 DNA: TGCGCCAGCAGCTTGGGGGGACAGGGGAATCAGCCCCAGCATTTT

D gene: NA
V gene: TRBV7-2
clone size: NA
J gene: TRBJ1-2
CDR3 protein: CASSLNRANYGYTF
CDR3 DNA: TGTGCCAGCAGCTTAAACAGGGCTAACTATGGCTACACCTTC

D gene: TRBD2
V gene: TRBV11-3
clone size: NA
J gene: TRBJ2-1
CDR3 protein: CASGIAGGNEQFF
CDR3 DNA: TGTGCCAGCGGTATAGCGGGAGGCAATGAGCAGTTCTTC

D gene: NA
V gene: TRBV5-1
clone size: NA
J gene: TRBJ2-2
CDR3 protein: CASNPAPGGQAGELFF
CDR3 DNA: TGCGCCAGCAACCCGGCCCCGGGGGGCCAGGCCGGGGAGCTGTTTTTT

D gene: NA
V gene: TRBV28
clone size: NA
J gene: TRBJ2-2
CDR3 protein: CASSLFLGRTGELFF
CDR3 DNA: TGTGCCAGCAGTTTATTCCTAGGGCGCACCGGGGAGCTGTTTTTT

D gene: NA
V gene: TRBV7-2
clone size: NA
J gene: TRBJ2-5
CDR3 protein: CASSLVTGSQETQYF
CDR3 DNA: TGTGCCAGCAGCTTAGTTACAGGGTCCCAAGAGACCCAGTACTTC

D gene: TRBD1
V gene: TRBV6-1
clone size: few
J gene: TRBJ2-7
CDR3 protein: CASSRTGGDYEQYF
CDR3 DNA: TGTGCCAGCAGCCGGACAGGGGGGGACTACGAGCAGTACTTC

D gene: NA
V gene: TRBV11-2
clone size: NA
J gene: TRBJ2-5
CDR3 protein: CASSYGRPSTQYF
CDR3 DNA: TGTGCCAGCAGCTACGGACGCCCGTCGACCCAGTACTTC

D gene: TRBD1
V gene: TRBV5-8
clone size: NA
J gene: TRBJ1-2
CDR3 protein: CASSLGTGGVYGYTF
CDR3 DNA: TGTGCCAGCAGCTTGGGGACAGGGGGAGTCTATGGCTACACCTTC

D gene: NA
V gene: TRBV10-1
clone size: NA
J gene: TRBJ2-1
CDR3 protein: CASSKGGRSEQFF
CDR3 DNA: TGCGCCAGCAGTAAGGGGGGCCGGAGTGAGCAGTTCTTC

D gene: NA
V gene: TRBV20-1
clone size: NA
J gene: TRBJ1-1
CDR3 protein: CSAPRAFF
CDR3 DNA: TGCAGTGCCCCCCGAGCTTTCTTT

D gene: TRBD1
V gene: TRBV6-6
clone size: NA
J gene: TRBJ2-3
CDR3 protein: CASSQFGTGGTDTQYF
CDR3 DNA: TGTGCCAGCAGTCAGTTCGGGACAGGGGGCACAGATACGCAGTATTTT

D gene: NA
V gene: TRBV9
clone size: NA
J gene: TRBJ1-2
CDR3 protein: CASSAETDYYGYTF
CDR3 DNA: TGTGCCAGCAGCGCGGAGACTGACTACTATGGCTACACCTTC

D gene: NA
V gene: TRBV7-2
clone size: once
J gene: TRBJ2-5
CDR3 protein: CASSLLRETQYF
CDR3 DNA: TGTGCCAGCAGCTTATTACGGGAGACCCAGTACTTC

D gene: NA
V gene: TRBV19
clone size: few
J gene: TRBJ1-5
CDR3 protein: CASTSLHRGLGPQHF
CDR3 DNA: TGTGCCAGTACCTCTCTACACCGGGGACTGGGGCCCCAGCATTTT

D gene: NA
V gene: TRBV10-3
clone size: NA
J gene: TRBJ1-1
CDR3 protein: CAISEFGSAAFF
CDR3 DNA: TGTGCCATCAGTGAGTTCGGCTCTGCAGCTTTCTTT

D gene: TRBD1
V gene: TRBV6-1
clone size: few
J gene: TRBJ1-2
CDR3 protein: CASKVGTGGYGYTF
CDR3 DNA: TGTGCCAGCAAAGTTGGTACAGGGGGCTATGGCTACACCTTC

D gene: NA
V gene: TRBV27
clone size: NA
J gene: TRBJ1-2
CDR3 protein: CATRPGSYYGYTF
CDR3 DNA: TGTGCCACCCGCCCAGGGTCCTACTATGGCTACACCTTC

D gene: TRBD1
V gene: TRBV6-1
clone size: NA
J gene: TRBJ2-7
CDR3 protein: CASSDTGTGAYEQYF
CDR3 DNA: TGTGCCAGCAGTGATACCGGGACAGGGGCCTACGAGCAGTACTTC

D gene: NA
V gene: TRBV4-3
clone size: NA
J gene: TRBJ2-3
CDR3 protein: CASSQDGRGDTQYF
CDR3 DNA: TGCGCCAGCAGCCAAGATGGAAGAGGAGATACGCAGTATTTT

D gene: NA
V gene: TRBV30
clone size: NA
J gene: TRBJ1-3
CDR3 protein: CAWSAFVGVGNTIYF
CDR3 DNA: TGTGCCTGGAGCGCGTTTGTGGGGGTCGGAAACACCATATATTTT

D gene: TRBD2
V gene: TRBV2
clone size: NA
J gene: TRBJ2-7
CDR3 protein: CASRLAGGPYEQYF
CDR3 DNA: TGTGCCAGTAGATTAGCGGGGGGCCCCTACGAGCAGTACTTC

D gene: NA
V gene: TRBV7-9
clone size: few
J gene: TRBJ2-3
CDR3 protein: CASSLDARTDTQYF
CDR3 DNA: TGTGCCAGCAGCTTAGATGCCCGCACAGATACGCAGTATTTT

D gene: TRBD2
V gene: TRBV7-6
clone size: NA
J gene: TRBJ2-5
CDR3 protein: CASSSGGAVIEYF
CDR3 DNA: TGTGCCAGCAGTAGCGGGGGAGCCGTTATTGAGTACTTC

D gene: NA
V gene: TRBV5-1
clone size: NA
J gene: TRBJ2-4
CDR3 protein: CASSSGLGLVKNIQYF
CDR3 DNA: TGCGCCAGCAGCTCCGGACTGGGTTTGGTCAAAAACATTCAGTACTTC

D gene: NA
V gene: TRBV27
clone size: once
J gene: TRBJ1-5
CDR3 protein: CASRDLAPGEPQHF
CDR3 DNA: TGTGCCAGCAGGGACTTGGCTCCAGGGGAGCCCCAGCATTTT

D gene: NA
V gene: TRBV2
clone size: NA
J gene: TRBJ2-7
CDR3 protein: CASGVGQDEQYF
CDR3 DNA: TGTGCCAGCGGGGTTGGTCAGGACGAGCAGTACTTC

D gene: TRBD1
V gene: TRBV7-9
clone size: NA
J gene: TRBJ1-5
CDR3 protein: CASSLGTGTGGNQPQHF
CDR3 DNA: TGTGCCAGCAGCTTAGGAACCGGGACAGGGGGCAATCAGCCCCAGCATTTT

D gene: NA
V gene: TRBV9
clone size: NA
J gene: TRBJ2-1
CDR3 protein: CASSIRDRNDEQFF
CDR3 DNA: TGTGCCAGCAGCATCCGAGACAGGAATGATGAGCAGTTCTTC

D gene: NA
V gene: TRBV6-1
clone size: NA
J gene: TRBJ2-5
CDR3 protein: CATYRANGETQYF
CDR3 DNA: TGTGCCACATACAGGGCTAACGGAGAGACCCAGTACTTC

D gene: NA
V gene: TRBV28
clone size: NA
J gene: TRBJ2-7
CDR3 protein: CASSLGNQPYEQYF
CDR3 DNA: TGTGCCAGCAGTTTAGGGAATCAACCTTACGAGCAGTACTTC

D gene: NA
V gene: TRBV6-1
clone size: NA
J gene: TRBJ1-5
CDR3 protein: CASSEGPSNQPQHF
CDR3 DNA: TGTGCCAGCAGTGAAGGGCCCAGCAATCAGCCCCAGCATTTT

D gene: TRBD1
V gene: TRBV30
clone size: NA
J gene: TRBJ2-7
CDR3 protein: CARRGQGPGEQYF
CDR3 DNA: TGTGCCCGCCGCGGACAGGGGCCGGGGGAGCAGTACTTC

D gene: TRBD1
V gene: TRBV7-9
clone size: NA
J gene: TRBJ2-7
CDR3 protein: CASSLGSGQGGEQYF
CDR3 DNA: TGTGCCAGCAGCTTAGGTTCGGGACAGGGTGGCGAGCAGTACTTC